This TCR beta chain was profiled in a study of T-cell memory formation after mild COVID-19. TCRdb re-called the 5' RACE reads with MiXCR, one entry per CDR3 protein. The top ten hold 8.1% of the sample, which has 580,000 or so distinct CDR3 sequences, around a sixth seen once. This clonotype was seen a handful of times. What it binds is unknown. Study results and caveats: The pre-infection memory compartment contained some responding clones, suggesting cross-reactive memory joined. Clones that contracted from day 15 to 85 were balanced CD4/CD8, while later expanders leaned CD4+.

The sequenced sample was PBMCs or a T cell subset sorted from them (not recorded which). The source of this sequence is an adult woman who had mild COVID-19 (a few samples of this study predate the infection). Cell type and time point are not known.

The CDR3 loop is CASSPATGGEDEQYF. The CDR3 nucleotides read TGTGCCAGCTCACCAGCCACAGGGGGCGAGGACGAGCAGTACTTC. The chain couples TRBV18 to TRBJ2-7, with 9 positions matching TRBD1. Germline CDR1 is KGHSH and CDR2 is LQKENI. The length of the CDR3 is 15 residues. Trimming removed 2 bases from V and 5 bases from J; junction bases left unmatched: 7. Filled out from reference TRBV18 and TRBJ2-7, the complete variable domain reads NAGVMQNPRHLVRRRGQEARLRCSPMKGHSHVYWYRQLPEEGLKFMVYLQKENIIDESGMPKERFSAEFPKEGPSILRIQQVVRGDSAAYFCASSPATGGEDEQYFGPGTRLTVT.